The clone carrying this T cell receptor beta chain has a handful of counts. Its target is not known. This record comes from a study of T cells in Graves' hyperthyroidism and ophthalmopathy. The CDR3 sequence is 19 residues long. Losses at the gene ends were 1 base for V and 4 bases for J; bases not matched to a gene: 15. Germline loops: CDR1 SGHAT, CDR2 FQNNGV. Amplification of TCR beta CDR3 regions used RNA as the template. In the first-round RT-PCR of the TCR CDR3, the HTBI primer set was used. TCRdb used MiXCR to reprocess the multiplex PCR reads, holding one entry per CDR3 protein. The repertoire holds about 570,000 distinct CDR3 sequences, 14% seen once, with roughly 13% in the top ten. Hyperthyroidism had been newly diagnosed in patients aged 18 to 65, and its duration was under 2 months. The study's findings and limits: Onset of ophthalmopathy came a median approximately 6.8 months after the model predicted it.

This TCR was recovered from a woman between 35 and 50 years old with Graves' hyperthyroidism. The chain recombines TRBV11-2 with TRBJ2-1; TRBD2 matches 8 bases. Sequenced sample: blood. The CDR3 here is CASSLAWREATGSYNEQFF. The CDR3 bases are TGTGCCAGCAGCTTAGCTTGGCGGGAGGCCACTGGGTCGTACAATGAGCAGTTCTTC.